The entry below gives a single T cell receptor beta chain sequence along with its context. What it binds is not known. Time point indicated: patch test 1, 2 weeks after DPC sensitization. The sample's treatment: therapeutic diphenylcyclopropenone sensitization with weekly scalp DPC. These data originate in a study of human T cells and chemical hapten exposure. Study summary: Alopecia areata, totalis or universalis affected patients who were mostly female. Overall study findings and caveats: Versus controls, significantly more large CDR3 similarity clusters arose from expanded TCRs.

The library labeled individual cDNA molecules by adding unique molecular identifiers to them. One entry per CDR3 protein results from TCRdb running MiXCR on the RACE reads. The data hold 60,000 to 80,000 distinct CDR3 sequences, with approximately 35% observed a single time. J gave up 4 bases and V 4 bases, and 12 bases lay outside the gene matches. The CDR3 loop spans 17 amino acids. Germline V gene data show CDR1 as SGDLS and CDR2 as YYNGEE. The material was whole blood, obtained in connection with sensitization to the hapten diphenylcyclopropenone (DPC). This TCR was recovered from a man aged 40-49 years with alopecia areata. Some clones in this sample may be carry-over from other donors' samples. The chain couples TRBV9 to TRBJ2-1; 9 nucleotides line up with TRBD2. CDR3 DNA sequence: TGTGCCAGCAGCCCCCGGGGGGCTAGCGGGACGTACAATGAGCAGTTCTTC. Its translation: CASSPRGASGTYNEQFF.